The 23 T cell receptor beta chains below all came from one sample that was sequenced in a study of radiotherapy plus CTLA-4 blockade in lung cancer. Produced via immunoSEQ multiplex PCR; TCRdb's table is partial and in-frame only. The sample consists of 90,000 to 100,000 clones, around nine tenths of them appearing once. Source: peripheral blood, taken from a patient treated with radiotherapy plus ipilimumab. These receptors all stem from a human donor with non-small cell lung cancer that progressed on radiotherapy plus ipilimumab.

The chain joins TRBV6-6 to TRBJ2-7; D unclear. V dropped 8 bases and J dropped 0 bases, with 14 bases sitting between them. Germline V gene sequence: CDR1 MNHNY, CDR2 SVGAGI (reference sequence). The CDR3 runs to 14 residues. The CDR3 protein is CASSAEAPSYEQYF. CDR3 nucleotide sequence: TGTGCCAGCTCCGCCGAGGCTCCCTCCTACGAGCAGTACTTC.

The chain couples TRBV7-9 to TRBJ2-3; 13 bases fit TRBD2. J lost 5 bases, V lost 5 bases, and 7 bases had no gene match. CDR1 is SEHNR and CDR2 is FQNEAQ in the germline V gene (reference sequence). CDR3 length: 16 residues. The CDR3 reads CASSEGLAGVLDTQYF. Written as DNA, the CDR3 is TGTGCCAGCAGCGAAGGACTAGCGGGAGTGCTAGATACGCAGTATTTT.

The chain combines TRBV5-1 with TRBJ2-7; 10 nucleotides match TRBD2. Per germline, CDR1 SGHRS and CDR2 YFSETQ. CDR3 length: 15 amino acids. J gave up 3 bases and V 1 base, and 4 bases lay outside the gene matches. CDR3 DNA: TGCGCCAGCAGCTTGACTAGCGGGACCGGCTACGAGCAGTACTTC. This translates into CASSLTSGTGYEQYF.

The CDR3 nucleotides are TGTGCCAGCAGCCAAGAACCGGGACAGGGAGAGGAGAACACTGAAGCTTTCTTT. It codes for CASSQEPGQGEENTEAFF. The chain combines TRBV4-2 with TRBJ1-1, with 9 positions matching TRBD1. CDR1 and CDR2 from the germline V gene are LGHNA and YNFKEQ. Trimming took 0 bases from V and 1 from J; bases not matched to a gene: 9. CDR3 length: 18 amino acids.

The gene calls are TRBV9 and TRBJ2-5; 9 bases agree with TRBD1. Germline trimming cut 5 bases from V and 0 bases from J; bases unmatched to any gene: 5. Germline loops: CDR1 SGDLS, CDR2 YYNGEE. This CDR3 has 15 amino acids. This CDR3 reads CASSETGGYQETQYF. CDR3 DNA sequence: TGTGCCAGCAGTGAGACAGGGGGGTACCAAGAGACCCAGTACTTC.

The V gene is TRBV5-1, the J gene TRBJ2-7, with 8 bases that match TRBD2. The germline CDR1 and CDR2 sequences are SGHRS and YFSETQ. Losses at the gene ends were 1 base for V and 5 bases for J; bases not matched to a gene: 8. The CDR3 has 15 residues. CDR3 loop: CASSLLGTSAHEQYF. For the CDR3, the DNA is TGCGCCAGCAGCTTGCTTGGGACTAGTGCCCACGAGCAGTACTTC.

The chain is built from TRBV7-2 and TRBJ2-7; 9 bases map to TRBD1. This CDR3 region has 15 residues. Germline V gene sequence: CDR1 SGHTA, CDR2 FQGNSA. J gave up 3 bases and V 3 bases, and 6 bases lay outside the gene matches. CDR3 sequence (DNA): TGTGCCAGCAGCTTCACCGGGACAGGGAACTACGAGCAGTACTTC. It codes for CASSFTGTGNYEQYF.

The V call is TRBV11-2, the J call TRBJ2-1; D is unclear. Germline V gene data show CDR1 as SGHAT and CDR2 as FQNNGV. The CDR3 length is 14 residues. Trimming stripped 2 bases from V and 8 bases from J, with 13 bases between. CDR3 loop: CASSLRRPRDEQFF. Written as DNA, the CDR3 is TGTGCCAGCAGCTTACGTCGGCCTCGGGATGAGCAGTTCTTC.

This chain joins TRBV5-4 and TRBJ1-1, with D uncertain. CDR3 length: 18 residues. Germline V gene data show CDR1 as SGHNT and CDR2 as YYREEE (reference sequence). Between the trimmed V and J ends, which lost 4 bases and 0 bases, there was a span of 22 bases. The CDR3 protein is CASSRTPGESDLNTEAFF. CDR3 bases: TGTGCCAGCAGCCGGACTCCGGGAGAGAGCGATTTGAACACTGAAGCTTTCTTT.

As to this clone: Within the sample, other DNA sequences also encode this same CDR3. The CDR3 sequence: CASSGPGLADNNEQFF. The CDR3 nucleotides read TGTGCCAGCAGTGGGCCGGGACTAGCGGATAACAATGAGCAGTTCTTC. The rearrangement uses TRBV2 and TRBJ2-1; 11 bases fit TRBD2. Germline assignment: CDR1 SNHLY and CDR2 FYNNEI. V gave up 4 bases and J gave up 5 bases; unmatched junction bases: 7. The CDR3 runs 16 residues.

Only one count was recorded for this clone. V gene TRBV9 combines with J gene TRBJ2-7, with 9 bases matching TRBD2. Per germline, CDR1 SGDLS and CDR2 YYNGEE. V shed 4 bases, J shed 5 bases, and the junction held 13 bases outside the gene matches. CDR3 length: 16 residues. The CDR3 nucleotides read TGTGCCAGCAGCACTGGGGTGGGACTAGCTCTGGACGAGCAGTACTTC. Its protein product is CASSTGVGLALDEQYF.

V gene TRBV7-6 combines with J gene TRBJ2-2; 8 bases align to TRBD2. Germline V lookup: CDR1 SGHVS, CDR2 FNYEAQ. Trimming took 1 base from V and 6 from J; bases not matched to a gene: 7. The CDR3 totals 16 residues. The CDR3 DNA is TGTGCCAGCAGCTTAGGCGGACTAGCTCGTTCCGGGGAGCTGTTTTTT. It yields the protein CASSLGGLARSGELFF.

The chain combines TRBV19 with TRBJ2-2, with 9 bases fitting TRBD1. CDR3 length: 16 amino acids. After removal of 5 bases from V and 3 bases from J, the junction contained 7 bases not matched to a gene. Germline values: CDR1 LNHDA, CDR2 SQIVND (reference sequence). This CDR3 reads CASSPWGQGYTGELFF. CDR3 nucleotide sequence: TGTGCCAGTAGTCCATGGGGACAGGGATACACCGGGGAGCTGTTTTTT. The full variable domain, its missing parts supplied by reference TRBV19 and TRBJ2-2, is DGGITQSPKYLFRKEGQNVTLSCEQNLNHDAMYWYRQDPGQGLRLIYYSQIVNDFQKGDIAEGYSVSREKKESFPLTVTSAQKNPTAFYLCASSPWGQGYTGELFFGEGSRLTVL.

The rearrangement uses TRBV5-1 and TRBJ2-7; 10 bases align to TRBD2. Trimming cost V 1 base and J 0 bases; bases outside gene matches: 4. The CDR3 is 16 amino acids. Per germline, CDR1 SGHRS and CDR2 YFSETQ. In DNA, the CDR3 is TGCGCCAGCAGCTTGTATCCTAGCGGGAGCTCCTACGAGCAGTACTTC. Translating it yields CASSLYPSGSSYEQYF.

The chain is built from TRBV4-1 and TRBJ1-1, with no clear D. V was clipped by 9 bases and J by 7 bases, with 15 bases between them. Germline assignment: CDR1 MGHRA and CDR2 YSYEKL. The CDR3 extends over 12 amino acids. The CDR3 is CARGCAVGEAFF. CDR3 sequence (DNA): TGCGCCAGAGGGTGCGCTGTAGGTGAAGCTTTCTTT.

For this clone: One end of the junction varies from germline; a read error may be responsible. The chain recombines TRBV6-5 with TRBJ2-3; a possible D gene is TRBD2 (5 bases). CDR3 size: 15 residues. Per germline, CDR1 MNHEY and CDR2 SVGAGI. The CDR3 loop is CASSYSPPPGNTRYF. The CDR3 nucleotides are TGTGCCAGCAGTTACTCGCCCCCTCCGGGAAATACGCGGTATTTT.

The chain carries TRBV30 and TRBJ2-1; the D is unclear. The CDR3 runs to 14 residues. Germline loops: CDR1 GTSNPN, CDR2 SVGIG (reference sequence). V was cut by 4 bases and J by 1 base, with 11 bases left in between. The CDR3 loop reads CAWTSLGSYNEQFF. DNA for the CDR3: TGTGCCTGGACCTCGCTTGGATCCTACAATGAGCAGTTCTTC.

The chain recombines TRBV5-1 with TRBJ1-3, with 8 bases aligning to TRBD1. Germline CDR1 and CDR2: SGHRS and YFSETQ. The CDR3 runs 15 residues. The J segment lost 4 bases and the V segment lost 0 bases, leaving 3 bases of the junction unmatched. The CDR3: CASSLAGGEGNTIYF. The CDR3 coding sequence is TGCGCCAGCAGCTTGGCAGGGGGCGAAGGAAACACCATATATTTT.

The chain recombines TRBV27 with TRBJ1-2; possible D gene TRBD1, 6 bases. This CDR3 contains 17 residues. The germline V gene has CDR1 MNHEY and CDR2 SMNVEV (reference sequence). Trimming took 6 bases from V and 0 from J, leaving 20 bases between them. CDR3 region: CASRKTGNWLANYGYTF. The CDR3 region has the DNA TGTGCCAGCAGGAAAACAGGGAATTGGTTAGCTAACTATGGCTACACCTTC.

CDR3 coding DNA: TGTGCCAGCAGACAAGACCGGGACTTGGGGAAAGAGACCCAGTACTTC. This translates into CASRQDRDLGKETQYF. The chain joins TRBV28 to TRBJ2-5, with D perhaps TRBD2 (6 bases). CDR3 size: 16 residues. Germline CDR1 is MDHEN and CDR2 is SYDVKM. The V end was cut by 6 bases, the J end by 3 bases, with 20 bases between.

V gene TRBV19 combines with J gene TRBJ2-7, with 12 bases identical to TRBD2. CDR3 length equals 17 residues. Unmatched junction bases numbered 8, after V lost 5 bases and J lost 0 bases. The germline gives CDR1 LNHDA, CDR2 SQIVND (reference sequence). The DNA of the CDR3 is TGTGCCAGTAGTTCGCCCCGGACTAGCGGGAACTCCTACGAGCAGTACTTC. Translated: CASSSPRTSGNSYEQYF.

This rearrangement joins TRBV7-9 to TRBJ2-1; D is unresolved. Germline V gene lookup returns CDR1 SEHNR and CDR2 FQNEAQ (reference sequence). V dropped 5 bases and J dropped 7 bases, with 24 bases sitting between them. This CDR3 comprises 17 residues. The CDR3 DNA follows: TGTGCCAGCAGCCTCCCCCCCGGCCAAGCAGCCGGGAATGAGCAGTTCTTC. Translating gives CASSLPPGQAAGNEQFF.

The chain links TRBV12-5 to TRBJ2-1; D is undetermined. Trimming pared 0 bases from V and 7 bases from J, leaving 4 bases between. The CDR3 contains 12 residues. Looked up from germline, CDR1 is LGHNT and CDR2 is FRNRAP. The CDR3 nucleotides are TGTGCTAGTGGTTTGGTCCCGAATGAGCAGTTCTTC. Translated, it gives CASGLVPNEQFF.